This TCR beta chain came from a study of CD4 T cells in relation to SARS-CoV-2 and coronaviruses. TCRdb's table, derived via immunoSEQ multiplex PCR, lists solely in-frame clones and lacks some. Here the sample spans 60,000 or so clones, 94% being singletons. Before the COVID-19 pandemic, during about 2010-2018, CD4+ T cells were taken from unexposed donors. CD4 enrichment then naive enrichment separated naive from memory CD4+ cells. The CDR3 contains 21 residues. Germline values: CDR1 LGHNA, CDR2 YNFKEQ. Trimming took 0 bases from V and 3 from J; bases not matched to a gene: 14. Study-wide results and limits: Crossreactivity was assessed only for spike protein, not other viral proteins.

Points on this clone: Its antigen is not known.

Specimen: naive CD4+ T cells from PBMCs. Noted subset: naive CD4+ T cells isolated by negative enrichment. The genes are TRBV4-2 and TRBJ2-5; 15 bases align to TRBD2. This TCR was sampled from a human donor in good health. CDR3 loop: CASSQDRSGTSGRQQKETQYF. DNA of the CDR3: TGTGCCAGCAGCCAAGATCGGTCAGGGACTAGCGGGAGGCAACAAAAAGAGACCCAGTACTTC.